This T cell receptor (beta chain) was sequenced for a study of CD8 T cells in Susac syndrome. Study background: The Susac syndrome patients were therapy-naive, on corticosteroids, or on intravenous immunoglobulin alone at blood draw. Notes on the study in general: Total CD8+ repertoires held 15 to 20 Susac-specific public clones, while CD8+ TEMRA repertoires held roughly five.

This CDR3 has 13 residues. V was shortened by 8 bases and J by 4 bases, with 15 bases between the two germline ends. The germline gives CDR1 MNHEY, CDR2 SVGEGT. Turning to this clonotype: Its antigen is still unknown.

cDNA came from about 0.5 to 1 ug RNA primed by random hexamers. Each CDR3 protein gets one entry after TCRdb re-called the immunoSEQ multiplex PCR reads with MiXCR. This table holds tens of thousands of distinct CDR3 sequences, roughly 95% found once. The sample taken for sequencing was CD8+ T cells from PBMCs. The rearrangement joins TRBV6-2 or TRBV6-3 to TRBJ2-7; weak D call: TRBD1 (5 bases). This sequence was found in a human donor with Susac syndrome. The CDR3 protein is CASGQDISYEQYF. CDR3 nucleotides: TGTGCCAGCGGTCAGGACATTTCATACGAGCAGTACTTC.